Below, 29 T cell receptor beta chains from the same sample are listed, as sequenced in a study of cytomegalovirus exposure and HLA in healthy donors. Vbeta (60) and Jbeta (13) primers were used in the PCR. The data were produced by immunoSEQ multiplex PCR, yet TCRdb's version contains in-frame clones alone and is incomplete. The table has about 140,000 clones, roughly four fifths seen once. Sequenced: PBMCs. Receptor source: a man between 18 and 29 years old in good health and CMV-seropositive.

The gene calls are TRBV5-1 and TRBJ1-6, with D uncertain. V dropped 3 bases and J dropped 4 bases, with 8 bases sitting between them. The length of the CDR3 is 14 residues. Per germline, CDR1 SGHRS and CDR2 YFSETQ. The CDR3 sequence: CASSSGNYNSPLHF. As DNA, the CDR3 is TGCGCCAGCAGCTCCGGGAATTATAATTCACCCCTCCACTTT. Together with reference TRBV5-1 and TRBJ1-6, the CDR3 gives the full variable domain: KAGVTQTPRYLIKTRGQQVTLSCSPISGHRSVSWYQQTPGQGLQFLFEYFSETQRNKGNFPGRFSGRQFSNSRSEMNVSTLELGDSALYLCASSSGNYNSPLHFGNGTRLTVT.

This chain uses TRBV5-5 with TRBJ2-6; 7 bases fit TRBD1. V trimming: 4 bases; J trimming: 2 bases; junction bases outside the gene matches: 3. Germline V gene sequence: CDR1 SGHKS, CDR2 YYEKEE (reference sequence). The CDR3 is made up of 15 amino acids. In nucleotides, the CDR3 is TGTGCCAGCAGCCGACAGGGAGCTGGGGCCAACGTCCTGACTTTC. Translating it yields CASSRQGAGANVLTF.

Remarks on this clone: The identical CDR3 is also encoded by other nucleotide sequences in the sample. This chain joins TRBV5-1 and TRBJ2-1; 9 nucleotides agree with TRBD1. CDR1 is SGHRS, CDR2 YFSETQ, per germline. The CDR3 sequence is 15 residues long. After removal of 1 base from V and 3 bases from J, the junction contained 2 bases not matched to a gene. The CDR3 loop reads CASSLLGQGYNEQFF. Here the CDR3 DNA reads TGCGCCAGCAGCTTGTTGGGACAGGGCTACAATGAGCAGTTCTTC.

V is TRBV19 and J is TRBJ1-1; D is ambiguous. Germline V lookup: CDR1 LNHDA, CDR2 SQIVND (reference sequence). The CDR3 has 13 amino acids. V lost 8 bases and J lost 1, with 11 bases in between. The CDR3 sequence is CASAFRENTEAFF. The DNA for the CDR3 is TGTGCCAGTGCGTTCCGGGAGAACACTGAAGCTTTCTTT.

The V and J genes are TRBV5-1 and TRBJ1-4; D gene unclear. The length of the CDR3 is 16 residues. V was trimmed by 0 bases and J by 0 bases, leaving 9 bases between them. Germline V gene sequence: CDR1 SGHRS, CDR2 YFSETQ. This CDR3 is CASSLEVGATNEKLFF. CDR3 sequence (DNA): TGCGCCAGCAGCTTGGAGGTCGGGGCAACTAATGAAAAACTGTTTTTT.

The chain combines TRBV9 with TRBJ2-7; TRBD1 matches at 7 bases. Germline CDR1 and CDR2: SGDLS and YYNGEE. CDR3 length: 12 residues. The ends lost 4 bases at V and 4 bases at J; junction bases unmatched: 2. For the CDR3, the DNA is TGTGCCAGCAGCCCGACAGGGTACGAGCAGTACTTC. The encoded protein is CASSPTGYEQYF.

This sequence joins TRBV7-3 and TRBJ2-1, with 9 bases lining up with TRBD1. The CDR3 sequence is 16 residues long. With V trimmed by 6 bases and J by 8 bases, 14 bases remained unmatched. CDR1 is SGHTA, CDR2 FQGTGA, per germline. The CDR3 spells CASSRTGQGLFYEQFF. The CDR3 DNA follows: TGTGCCAGCAGTAGAACGGGACAGGGCTTGTTCTATGAGCAGTTCTTC.

This chain connects TRBV6-6 to TRBJ2-7; 7 bases match TRBD1. Germline assignment: CDR1 MNHNY and CDR2 SVGAGI (reference sequence). The CDR3 extends over 14 amino acids. The J segment lost 3 bases and the V segment lost 4 bases, leaving 6 bases of the junction unmatched. The CDR3 DNA reads as TGTGCCAGCAGTTCCGGGACAGTTTACTACGAGCAGTACTTC. Protein: CASSSGTVYYEQYF.

V and J are TRBV29-1 and TRBJ2-7, with D hard to call. V lost 0 bases, J lost 6 bases, and 9 bases lay in between. This CDR3 spans 12 amino acids. Looked up from germline, CDR1 is SQVTM and CDR2 is ANQGSEA. The CDR3 DNA reads as TGCAGCGTTGAAGATCCTCCTTCCGAGCAGTACTTC. It specifies CSVEDPPSEQYF.

This clone is a singleton in its sample. The rearrangement uses TRBV6-5 and TRBJ2-7; D is possibly TRBD2 (6 bases). Germline V gives CDR1 MNHEY, CDR2 SVGAGI. Trimming pared 5 bases from V and 7 bases from J, leaving 18 bases between. The CDR3 runs 14 residues. The CDR3: CASSHGSGPGEQYF. The CDR3 DNA follows: TGTGCCAGCAGTCATGGAAGCGGGCCGGGAGAGCAGTACTTC.

This clone was detected once. The chain uses TRBV6-5 and TRBJ2-7, with D possibly TRBD2 on 6 matching bases. Trimming cost V 6 bases and J 3 bases, with 15 bases left between them. This CDR3 has 14 amino acids. Germline V gives CDR1 MNHEY, CDR2 SVGAGI. The CDR3 loop reads CASRRDGTDYEQYF. The DNA of the CDR3 is TGTGCCAGCAGGCGAGACGGGACTGACTACGAGCAGTACTTC.

This clone was observed a single time. CDR3 in amino acids: CASSLSAGGSYNEQFF. The DNA of the CDR3 is TGTGCCAGCAGTTTATCGGCAGGGGGCTCCTACAATGAGCAGTTCTTC. This rearrangement joins TRBV28 to TRBJ2-1, with 7 nucleotides matching TRBD1. J lost 0 bases, V lost 1 base, and 3 bases had no gene match. The CDR3 sequence is 16 residues long. The germline V gene encodes CDR1 MDHEN and CDR2 SYDVKM.

The V and J genes are TRBV5-1 and TRBJ1-6, with no clear D. V lost 6 bases, J lost 7 bases, and 17 bases lay in between. CDR1 is SGHRS, CDR2 YFSETQ, per germline. The CDR3 runs to 15 residues. In DNA, the CDR3 is TGCGCCAGCAATCCAAGAGTTAGCGGAAATTCACCCCTCCACTTT. As protein: CASNPRVSGNSPLHF. The whole variable domain, filled in from reference TRBV5-1 and TRBJ1-6, reads KAGVTQTPRYLIKTRGQQVTLSCSPISGHRSVSWYQQTPGQGLQFLFEYFSETQRNKGNFPGRFSGRQFSNSRSEMNVSTLELGDSALYLCASNPRVSGNSPLHFGNGTRLTVT.

The rearrangement uses TRBV29-1 and TRBJ1-1; TRBD1 matches at 7 bases. The CDR3 loop spans 13 amino acids. The ends lost 8 bases at V and 1 base at J; junction bases unmatched: 7. Germline CDR1 is SQVTM and CDR2 is ANQGSEA. In DNA form, the CDR3 reads TGCAGCTCATACGGGACAGCGAACACTGAAGCTTTCTTT. Protein: CSSYGTANTEAFF. The whole variable domain, remainder taken from reference TRBV29-1 and TRBJ1-1, is SAVISQKPSRDICQRGTSLTIQCQVDSQVTMMFWYRQQPGQSLTLIATANQGSEATYESGFVIDKFPISRPNLTFSTLTVSNMSPEDSSIYLCSSYGTANTEAFFGQGTRLTVV.

The chain links TRBV7-9 to TRBJ2-7; no clear D gene. CDR1 and CDR2 (germline): SEHNR, FQNEAQ (reference sequence). This CDR3 has 14 residues. V dropped 6 bases and J dropped 3 bases, with 15 bases sitting between them. The CDR3 here is CASSPGPVDYEQYF. The DNA for the CDR3 is TGTGCCAGCAGTCCAGGCCCCGTGGACTACGAGCAGTACTTC.

V usage is TRBV5-6 and J usage is TRBJ2-4; D unclear. The CDR3 consists of 11 residues. V was pared by 4 bases and J by 5 bases, with 4 bases between. Germline V gene data show CDR1 as SGHDT and CDR2 as YYEEEE. CDR3 amino acids: CASSRENIQYF. CDR3 sequence (DNA): TGTGCCAGCAGCCGAGAAAACATTCAGTACTTC.

The J gene is TRBJ2-5, the V gene TRBV10-1; D might be TRBD1 (6 bases). CDR1 is WNHNN, CDR2 SYGVQD, per germline (reference sequence). The CDR3 extends over 16 amino acids. Trimming took off 6 bases at V and 2 bases at J, with 19 bases between the two ends. The CDR3 region has the DNA TGCGCCAGCAGGGGCCCCCGTCGGACAGATCAAGAGACCCAGTACTTC. As protein: CASRGPRRTDQETQYF.

This chain links TRBV11-2 with TRBJ2-7; 7 bases align to TRBD1. The germline V gene has CDR1 SGHAT and CDR2 FQNNGV. V lost 8 bases and J lost 1; bases outside the gene matches: 8. This CDR3 is built from 14 residues. In nucleotides, the CDR3 is TGTGCCAGCCTAGGGGCAGGGGGATCCTACGAGCAGTACTTC. Its translation is CASLGAGGSYEQYF.

The rearrangement links TRBV6-5 to TRBJ1-4; a weak D match, TRBD1 (5 bases). This CDR3 comprises 16 residues. CDR1 is MNHEY, CDR2 SVGAGI, per germline. V lost 0 bases to trimming and J lost 5 bases, with 13 bases between them. The CDR3 coding sequence is TGTGCCAGCAGTTACTCGAAGTGGCCAGGGAATGAAAAACTGTTTTTT. Residues: CASSYSKWPGNEKLFF.

This clone was found a few times. The rearrangement joins TRBV6-6 to TRBJ2-1; D is unclear. The V end lost 5 bases, the J end lost 4 bases, and 6 bases lay between the germline ends. The germline CDR1 and CDR2 sequences are MNHNY and SVGAGI (reference sequence). The CDR3 covers 12 residues. The CDR3 sequence is CASSRQYNEQFF. As DNA, the CDR3 is TGTGCCAGCAGTAGACAATACAATGAGCAGTTCTTC.

J is TRBJ1-6 and V is TRBV7-9; D unclear. The V end lost 4 bases, the J end lost 5 bases, and 9 bases lay between the germline ends. The length of the CDR3 is 14 residues. CDR1 and CDR2 (germline): SEHNR, FQNEAQ (reference sequence). CDR3 loop: CASSWYTDNSPLHF. CDR3 nucleotide sequence: TGTGCCAGCAGCTGGTATACTGATAATTCACCCCTCCACTTT. Based on the CDR3 plus reference TRBV7-9 and TRBJ1-6, the full variable domain is DTGVSQNPRHKITKRGQNVTFRCDPISEHNRLYWYRQTLGQGPEFLTYFQNEAQLEKSRLLSDRFSAERPKGSFSTLEIQRTEQGDSAMYLCASSWYTDNSPLHFGNGTRLTVT.

The chain has TRBV7-6 and TRBJ1-5; D unresolved. The CDR3 covers 16 residues. Trimming cost V 1 base and J 0 bases, with 10 bases left between them. Germline V gene data show CDR1 as SGHVS and CDR2 as FNYEAQ. CDR3 protein: CASSLESGYSNQPQHF. In nucleotides, the CDR3 is TGTGCCAGCAGCTTAGAATCAGGTTATAGCAATCAGCCCCAGCATTTT.

The rearrangement uses TRBV29-1 and TRBJ2-5; 11 positions agree with TRBD1. The DNA end favors TRBJ2-7, so the J call may be wrong. This CDR3 has 13 amino acids. CDR1 is SQVTM, CDR2 ANQGSEA, per germline. The CDR3 nucleotides read TGCAGCGCAGGACAGGGGGCGCTCCACGAGCAGTACTTC. Its translation: CSAGQGALHEQYF.

The chain joins TRBV2 to TRBJ2-2; 9 bases map to TRBD1. CDR1 and CDR2 from the germline V gene are SNHLY and FYNNEI. Losses at the gene ends were 3 bases for V and 2 bases for J; bases not matched to a gene: 7. This CDR3 region has 17 residues. The CDR3 here is CASSEKLGQGNTGELFF. The CDR3, as DNA: TGTGCCAGCAGTGAGAAGTTGGGACAGGGAAACACCGGGGAGCTGTTTTTT.

This clone was recorded only once. V gene TRBV19 combines with J gene TRBJ1-1; 8 bases fit TRBD1. Trimming at V came to 5 bases and at J to 5 bases, leaving 10 bases not matched to a gene. CDR1 is LNHDA and CDR2 is SQIVND in the germline V gene (reference sequence). The CDR3 runs to 15 residues. This chain's CDR3 is CASSPRGQVRTEAFF. DNA of the CDR3: TGTGCCAGTAGTCCCCGGGGACAGGTAAGGACTGAAGCTTTCTTT.

V and J are TRBV5-1 and TRBJ1-2, with D possibly TRBD1 on 5 matching bases. The CDR3 sequence is 15 residues long. Trimming pared 4 bases from V and 0 bases from J, leaving 13 bases between. Per the germline V gene, CDR1 is SGHRS and CDR2 is YFSETQ. The CDR3 is CASSPQQATNYGYTF. DNA of the CDR3: TGCGCCAGCAGCCCGCAACAGGCCACTAACTATGGCTACACCTTC.

The chain combines TRBV5-5 with TRBJ2-5; 8 nucleotides match TRBD2. The germline CDR1 and CDR2 sequences are SGHKS and YYEKEE (reference sequence). The CDR3 covers 15 residues. V lost 4 bases and J lost 4; bases outside the gene matches: 9. Here the CDR3 DNA reads TGTGCCAGCAGCAATATCCGGGGGGGGGCAGAGACCCAGTACTTC. Translation gives CASSNIRGGAETQYF. The full variable domain, its missing parts supplied by reference TRBV5-5 and TRBJ2-5, is DAGVTQSPTHLIKTRGQQVTLRCSPISGHKSVSWYQQVLGQGPQFIFQYYEKEERGRGNFPDRFSARQFPNYSSELNVNALLLGDSALYLCASSNIRGGAETQYFGPGTRLLVL.

This clone was observed a few times. The V call is TRBV11-3, the J call TRBJ2-7, with D perhaps matching TRBD2 (6 bases). The germline gives CDR1 SGHNT, CDR2 YENEEA. V was clipped by 5 bases and J by 6 bases, with 14 bases between them. The CDR3 spans 13 residues. The CDR3 is CASSTHPGGEQYF. The CDR3 bases are TGTGCCAGCAGCACCCACCCCGGGGGCGAGCAGTACTTC.

V is TRBV7-9 and J is TRBJ2-1; maybe TRBD1 (6 bases). V lost 4 bases and J 2 bases, leaving 18 bases between the germline ends. The CDR3 sequence is 17 residues long. Per the germline V gene, CDR1 is SEHNR and CDR2 is FQNEAQ (reference sequence). The CDR3 DNA follows: TGTGCCAGCAGCTCCTACCTCAGGGGAGAGGCCTACAATGAGCAGTTCTTC. Its translation is CASSSYLRGEAYNEQFF.